The next 14 T cell receptor beta chains were all read from a single sample in a study of patients and donors after allogeneic stem cell transplantation. MiXCR, run by TCRdb on the RT-PCR reads, gives a single entry per CDR3 protein. The table has about 960,000 distinct CDR3 sequences, around 17% seen once. The sequenced sample was blood, either unsorted or a sorted T cell fraction (not recorded which). These TCRs come from a human donor who was either an allogeneic HSCT recipient or a stem cell or donor lymphocyte infusion donor (not recorded which). It is not recorded whose cells these are; they may come from a transplant donor.

V usage is TRBV6-5 and J usage is TRBJ1-2, with a tentative D call TRBD1 (5 bases). V was clipped by 3 bases and J by 8 bases, with 16 bases between them. The CDR3 is 14 residues long. CDR1 MNHEY and CDR2 SVGAGI come from the germline V gene. CDR3 sequence (DNA): TGTGCCAGCAGTTATCGGCAGGGACTACAAGGCTACACCTTC. Residues: CASSYRQGLQGYTF.

This clonotype was seen a few times. The CDR3 nucleotides are TGTGCCAGCAGCCCGAAGGGTACCTACAATGAGCAGTTCTTC. It is translated as CASSPKGTYNEQFF. This rearrangement joins TRBV7-9 to TRBJ2-1; D unresolved. The germline CDR1 and CDR2 sequences are SEHNR and FQNEAQ (reference sequence). The CDR3 is 14 amino acids. V shed 5 bases and J shed 2 bases, with 10 bases lying between them.

The rearrangement joins TRBV5-1 to TRBJ2-3; perhaps D is TRBD1 or TRBD2 (5 bases each). Germline CDR1 and CDR2: SGHRS and YFSETQ. The V and J ends lost 6 bases and 2 bases respectively, with 16 bases between them. The CDR3 consists of 15 residues. The CDR3 nucleotides are TGCGCCAGCACCAGCGGACATACCTTCACAGATACGCAGTATTTT. This encodes CASTSGHTFTDTQYF.

CDR3 nucleotide sequence: TGCAGTGCTTCGGACAGATTGAACACCGGGGAGCTGTTTTTT. This codes for CSASDRLNTGELFF. The chain links TRBV20-1 to TRBJ2-2; maybe TRBD1 (6 bases). The CDR3 has 14 residues. Germline V gives CDR1 DFQATT, CDR2 SNEGSKA (reference sequence). Trimming pared 5 bases from V and 1 base from J, leaving 11 bases between.

A single count supports this clonotype. The CDR3 region is CASSLYGGNSNQPQHF. CDR3 in DNA: TGTGCCAGCAGTTTATACGGGGGTAATAGCAATCAGCCCCAGCATTTT. The rearrangement joins TRBV27 to TRBJ1-5; tentative D call: TRBD1 (5 bases). Trimming shortened V by 1 base and J by 0 bases, and 10 bases separated the two germline ends. The CDR3 is 16 residues long. The V gene's germline CDR1 is MNHEY and CDR2 SMNVEV (reference sequence).

V usage is TRBV4-1 and J usage is TRBJ2-5; perhaps TRBD2 as D (6 bases). Trimming removed 1 base at V and 5 bases at J, with 17 bases between. This CDR3 contains 16 residues. Germline CDR1 MGHRA, CDR2 YSYEKL. The CDR3: CASSQGDGLGGETQYF. DNA of the CDR3: TGCGCCAGCAGCCAAGGGGACGGGCTGGGGGGTGAGACCCAGTACTTC.

The chain uses TRBV6-1 and TRBJ2-1, with a possible D match to TRBD2 (5 bases). Germline CDR1 reads MNHNS; CDR2 reads SASEGT. The CDR3 covers 12 residues. The ends were cut back, 8 bases at V and 7 bases at J, with 12 bases in the middle. The chain's CDR3 is CASGRIKNEQFF. The CDR3 DNA follows: TGTGCCAGCGGGAGAATCAAGAATGAGCAGTTCTTC.

This clonotype was recorded once. The chain employs TRBV12-3 or TRBV12-4 and TRBJ2-7; tentatively, D is TRBD2 (7 bases). This CDR3 contains 15 residues. V dropped 6 bases and J dropped 2 bases, with 17 bases sitting between them. The CDR3 DNA follows: TGTGCCAGCAGCCTGGAGGGGGGGCCTACCTACGAGCAGTACTTC. Its translation is CASSLEGGPTYEQYF.

The chain carries TRBV15 and TRBJ2-7; D gene ambiguous. Germline V gene lookup returns CDR1 LNHNV and CDR2 YYDKDF (reference sequence). The germline V and J ends were trimmed by 0 bases and 9 bases, with 9 bases remaining between them. CDR3 size: 12 residues. The CDR3 here is CATSRDLMRQYF. The CDR3 bases are TGTGCCACCAGCAGAGATCTTATGAGGCAGTACTTC.

This clonotype has more than one count but fewer than ten. The rearrangement joins TRBV12-3 or TRBV12-4 to TRBJ2-1, with 12 bases lining up with TRBD2. The CDR3 loop spans 15 amino acids. With 2 bases clipped from V and 7 bases from J, the junction kept 3 bases outside the gene matches. CDR3 residues: CASSLNLAGGNEQFF. As DNA, the CDR3 is TGTGCCAGCAGTTTAAACCTAGCGGGGGGGAATGAGCAGTTCTTC.

The V gene is TRBV5-5, the J gene TRBJ1-6; no reliable D call. CDR3 length equals 13 residues. Between the trimmed V and J ends, which lost 4 bases and 13 bases, there was a span of 15 bases. CDR1 is SGHKS, CDR2 YYEKEE, per germline (reference sequence). CDR3 sequence (DNA): TGTGCCAGCAGCGCCCGGGATCCCCTCCCCCTCCACTTT. Translated: CASSARDPLPLHF.

The chain recombines TRBV15 with TRBJ1-4; D not resolved. Looked up from germline, CDR1 is LNHNV and CDR2 is YYDKDF (reference sequence). Trimming pared 5 bases from V and 8 bases from J, leaving 12 bases between. The length of the CDR3 is 13 residues. The chain's CDR3 is CATSSPAREKLFF. For the CDR3, the DNA is TGTGCCACCAGCTCCCCGGCCAGGGAAAAACTGTTTTTT.

This clonotype was picked up a small number of times. The chain links TRBV3-1 to TRBJ1-1; no firm D call. Germline V lookup: CDR1 LGHDT, CDR2 YNNKEL (reference sequence). The CDR3 contains 12 residues. V lost 3 bases and J 1 base, leaving 3 bases between the germline ends. CDR3 nucleotide sequence: TGTGCCAGCAGCCAGTCGAACACTGAAGCTTTCTTT. Translating gives CASSQSNTEAFF.

This clonotype occurred a few times. The chain uses TRBV7-2 and TRBJ2-1, with 10 bases lining up with TRBD2. This CDR3 comprises 15 residues. The V gene end was trimmed by 5 bases and the J gene end by 9 bases; junction bases not matched to a gene: 10. CDR1 SGHTA and CDR2 FQGNSA come from the germline V gene. The CDR3 DNA sequence: TGTGCCAGCAGCCCCAGCGGGAGGGCCTTTACTGAGCAGTTCTTC. Its translation: CASSPSGRAFTEQFF.